One sample yielded the 32 T cell receptor beta chains listed below, sequenced in a study of cytomegalovirus exposure and HLA in healthy donors. Use of 60 Vbeta and 13 Jbeta primers characterized the PCR. The table came from immunoSEQ multiplex PCR; TCRdb's copy has only in-frame clones and leaves some out. This sample carries approximately 190,000 clones, 75% to 80% of them seen once, and the ten largest clones take over 2%. The material sequenced was PBMCs. The receptors come from a woman aged 30 to 39 in good health and CMV-seropositive.

The chain recombines TRBV27 with TRBJ2-2; D is perhaps TRBD1 (6 bases). This CDR3 has 15 residues. Trimming took 9 bases from V and 2 from J, leaving 16 bases between them. Looked up from germline, CDR1 is MNHEY and CDR2 is SMNVEV (reference sequence). CDR3 amino acids: CARNPGTPNTGELFF. The DNA for the CDR3 is TGTGCCAGGAACCCCGGGACACCAAACACCGGGGAGCTGTTTTTT.

This clone occurred a few times. The gene calls are TRBV28 and TRBJ1-5, with D perhaps matching TRBD1 (6 bases). Germline lookup yields CDR1 MDHEN and CDR2 SYDVKM. This CDR3 spans 13 amino acids. V shed 6 bases and J shed 10 bases, with 16 bases lying between them. CDR3 bases: TGTGCCAGCAGGGGGCAGGGGTATGAACCCCAGCATTTT. Protein: CASRGQGYEPQHF.

V usage is TRBV5-6 and J usage is TRBJ1-5; D is unclear. The germline gives CDR1 SGHDT, CDR2 YYEEEE. CDR3 length: 16 amino acids. V gave up 0 bases and J gave up 0 bases, with 10 bases separating them. CDR3 DNA sequence: TGTGCCAGCAGCTTGGGTCCCCGGTATAGCAATCAGCCCCAGCATTTT. The encoded protein is CASSLGPRYSNQPQHF.

This clone was picked up a small number of times. This chain joins TRBV9 and TRBJ2-3; D gene unclear. With 4 bases removed from V and 1 base from J, the gap between germline ends came to 10 bases. The germline gives CDR1 SGDLS, CDR2 YYNGEE. The CDR3 consists of 14 residues. The CDR3 here is CASSSSRRTDTQYF. The CDR3 coding sequence is TGTGCCAGCAGCTCCTCCCGTCGCACAGATACGCAGTATTTT.

This clone was seen once. The rearrangement links TRBV7-2 to TRBJ1-1; 7 bases match TRBD1. This CDR3 is built from 15 residues. V dropped 3 bases and J dropped 2; count of bases not matched to a gene: 6. Germline CDR1 and CDR2: SGHTA and FQGNSA. In DNA form, the CDR3 reads TGTGCCAGCAGCTTTGACAGGGTTGGAAACACTGAAGCTTTCTTT. It translates to CASSFDRVGNTEAFF.

The chain employs TRBV5-4 and TRBJ2-1; possible D gene TRBD2, 5 bases. V was cut by 7 bases and J by 3 bases, with 8 bases left in between. The germline V gene has CDR1 SGHNT and CDR2 YYREEE (reference sequence). This CDR3 comprises 12 residues. CDR3 sequence (DNA): TGTGCCAGCCAGACTATCTACAATGAGCAGTTCTTC. Amino acids: CASQTIYNEQFF.

The chain combines TRBV30 with TRBJ1-4; D ambiguous. The CDR3 sequence is 13 residues long. CDR1 and CDR2 (germline): GTSNPN, SVGIG (reference sequence). V lost 2 bases to trimming and J lost 4 bases, with 8 bases between them. CDR3 protein: CAWSNSFNEKLFF. The CDR3 DNA sequence: TGTGCCTGGAGTAATAGTTTTAATGAAAAACTGTTTTTT.

The J gene is TRBJ1-2, the V gene TRBV28; D may be TRBD1 (5 bases). V lost 4 bases and J 4 bases, leaving 16 bases between the germline ends. This CDR3 contains 15 residues. Germline V gives CDR1 MDHEN, CDR2 SYDVKM. DNA for the CDR3: TGTGCCAGCAGTTCTCCGGGGGAGGAGCTCTATGGCTACACCTTC. Protein sequence: CASSSPGEELYGYTF.

The chain has TRBV5-1 and TRBJ1-2; 7 bases align to TRBD1. The length of the CDR3 is 15 residues. J lost 6 bases, V lost 4 bases, and 12 bases had no gene match. Per the germline V gene, CDR1 is SGHRS and CDR2 is YFSETQ. The CDR3 nucleotides read TGCGCCAGCAGCGGGGACAGTGGAGTTAGACATGGCTACACCTTC. Its protein is CASSGDSGVRHGYTF.

The chain carries TRBV5-6 and TRBJ1-2; maybe TRBD1 (6 bases). Per germline, CDR1 SGHDT and CDR2 YYEEEE. This CDR3 comprises 13 residues. V lost 0 bases, J lost 3 bases, and 6 bases lay in between. CDR3 amino acids: CASSLGQDYGYTF. The CDR3 region has the DNA TGTGCCAGCAGCTTGGGACAGGACTATGGCTACACCTTC. Based on the CDR3 plus reference TRBV5-6 and TRBJ1-2, the full variable domain is DAGVTQSPTHLIKTRGQQVTLRCSPKSGHDTVSWYQQALGQGPQFIFQYYEEEERQRGNFPDRFSGHQFPNYSSELNVNALLLGDSALYLCASSLGQDYGYTFGSGTRLTVV.

The count of this clone is one. J is TRBJ2-2 and V is TRBV29-1, with unresolved D. Germline lookup yields CDR1 SQVTM and CDR2 ANQGSEA. This CDR3 has 14 residues. Deletions cut 4 bases from V and 1 base from J, with 10 bases between. CDR3 DNA: TGCAGCGTTGTTCCGGGTCTGAACACCGGGGAGCTGTTTTTT. Amino acid sequence: CSVVPGLNTGELFF.

The rearrangement joins TRBV30 to TRBJ1-2; the D gene is possibly TRBD1 (5 bases). Looked up from germline, CDR1 is GTSNPN and CDR2 is SVGIG (reference sequence). This CDR3 has 13 amino acids. Trimming left V 0 bases short and J 5 bases short, with 10 bases between. CDR3 nucleotide sequence: TGTGCCTGGAGTGTGGGGGAGGGGTATGGCTACACCTTC. Its protein is CAWSVGEGYGYTF. The full variable domain, in which reference TRBV30 and TRBJ1-2 provide the parts outside the CDR3, is SQTIHQWPATLVQPVGSPLSLECTVEGTSNPNLYWYRQAAGRGLQLLFYSVGIGQISSEVPQNLSASRPQDRQFILSSKKLLLSDSGFYLCAWSVGEGYGYTFGSGTRLTVV.

This chain connects TRBV30 to TRBJ1-5; 10 nucleotides match TRBD1. The CDR3 length is 15 residues. Germline lookup yields CDR1 GTSNPN and CDR2 SVGIG (reference sequence). Trimming at V came to 5 bases and at J to 0 bases, leaving 4 bases not matched to a gene. CDR3 loop: CAWGQGVDSNQPQHF. The CDR3 DNA follows: TGTGCCTGGGGACAGGGGGTGGATAGCAATCAGCCCCAGCATTTT.

The chain is built from TRBV18 and TRBJ2-5; 7 bases agree with TRBD1. This CDR3 is built from 14 residues. Germline CDR1 KGHSH, CDR2 LQKENI. Germline trimming cut 1 base from V and 5 bases from J; bases unmatched to any gene: 4. DNA of the CDR3: TGTGCCAGCTCACCACGAGGGGGCGAGGAGACCCAGTACTTC. Its translation: CASSPRGGEETQYF.

The chain is built from TRBV7-9 and TRBJ2-4; tentatively, D is TRBD2 (5 bases). This CDR3 has 12 amino acids. Trimming removed 4 bases at V and 7 bases at J, with 8 bases between. CDR1 and CDR2 (germline): SEHNR, FQNEAQ (reference sequence). CDR3 loop: CASSWTGNIQYF. CDR3 nucleotides: TGTGCCAGCAGCTGGACGGGGAACATTCAGTACTTC.

The V call is TRBV10-3, the J call TRBJ1-2; tentatively, D is TRBD1 (5 bases). The CDR3 length is 14 residues. CDR1 and CDR2 (germline): ENHRY, SYGVKD. The V end was cut by 4 bases, the J end by 6 bases, with 15 bases between. CDR3 in amino acids: CAISGTGGDDGYTF. Written as DNA, the CDR3 is TGTGCCATCAGTGGGACGGGAGGGGACGATGGCTACACCTTC.

V gene TRBV19 combines with J gene TRBJ1-2; a possible D gene is TRBD1 (5 bases). Germline values: CDR1 LNHDA, CDR2 SQIVND (reference sequence). The CDR3 runs 14 residues. Deletions cut 3 bases from V and 2 bases from J, with 10 bases between. CDR3 region: CASSMLSGNYGYTF. The CDR3 DNA reads TGTGCCAGTAGTATGTTGTCAGGGAACTATGGCTACACCTTC. The full variable domain, its missing parts supplied by reference TRBV19 and TRBJ1-2, is DGGITQSPKYLFRKEGQNVTLSCEQNLNHDAMYWYRQDPGQGLRLIYYSQIVNDFQKGDIAEGYSVSREKKESFPLTVTSAQKNPTAFYLCASSMLSGNYGYTFGSGTRLTVV.

This chain links TRBV27 with TRBJ1-1, with D hard to call. Germline lookup yields CDR1 MNHEY and CDR2 SMNVEV (reference sequence). The length of the CDR3 is 14 residues. Trimming stripped 5 bases from V and 5 bases from J, with 15 bases between. This chain's CDR3 is CASSILAGGTEAFF. The CDR3 DNA is TGTGCCAGCAGTATCCTGGCGGGAGGGACTGAAGCTTTCTTT.

The rearrangement joins TRBV5-4 to TRBJ2-3; 10 nucleotides line up with TRBD1. Germline V gives CDR1 SGHNT, CDR2 YYREEE (reference sequence). The length of the CDR3 is 16 residues. Germline trimming cut 4 bases from V and 5 bases from J; bases unmatched to any gene: 10. For the CDR3, the DNA is TGTGCCAGCAGCAAAACGACAGGGGGCCGGGGAGATACGCAGTATTTT. Translating it yields CASSKTTGGRGDTQYF.

This clone was seen more than once but under ten times. The CDR3: CASSPDNNYGYTF. The CDR3 DNA sequence: TGTGCCAGCAGCCCGGACAATAACTATGGCTACACCTTC. This sequence joins TRBV7-3 and TRBJ1-2; D perhaps matches TRBD1 (5 bases). The CDR3 is 13 amino acids. Trimming left V 5 bases short and J 1 base short, with 8 bases between. Germline V gene lookup returns CDR1 SGHTA and CDR2 FQGTGA.

The V and J genes are TRBV28 and TRBJ1-6, with D tentatively TRBD1 (5 bases). The V end was cut by 10 bases, the J end by 12 bases, with 16 bases between. Germline lookup yields CDR1 MDHEN and CDR2 SYDVKM. CDR3 size: 12 residues. The CDR3 DNA reads TGTGCCACCCAGTCGCAGGGAGGACCCCTCCACTTT. Translating it yields CATQSQGGPLHF.

This chain connects TRBV7-2 to TRBJ2-1; D unclear. V was pared by 0 bases and J by 0 bases, with 3 bases between. The CDR3 consists of 14 residues. The germline V gene encodes CDR1 SGHTA and CDR2 FQGNSA. In DNA, the CDR3 is TGTGCCAGCAGCTTAGCTAGCTCCTACAATGAGCAGTTCTTC. Protein product: CASSLASSYNEQFF.

V usage is TRBV9 and J usage is TRBJ2-6; 7 nucleotides line up with TRBD1. CDR1 and CDR2 from the germline V gene are SGDLS and YYNGEE. V trimming: 5 bases; J trimming: 4 bases; junction bases outside the gene matches: 3. CDR3 size: 14 residues. As DNA, the CDR3 is TGTGCCAGCAGTCAAGGGGGCGGGGCCAACGTCCTGACTTTC. Translation gives CASSQGGGANVLTF.

This clone turned up a few times. The chain links TRBV5-1 to TRBJ2-5; no clear D. V was trimmed by 0 bases and J by 1 base, leaving 4 bases between them. Germline assignment: CDR1 SGHRS and CDR2 YFSETQ. The CDR3 totals 13 residues. The CDR3 DNA follows: TGCGCCAGCAGCTTGGGGCCCCAAGAGACCCAGTACTTC. This sequence encodes CASSLGPQETQYF.

The rearrangement uses TRBV18 and TRBJ1-5; 8 bases match TRBD1. The CDR3 covers 16 residues. Trimming at V came to 5 bases and at J to 6 bases, leaving 12 bases not matched to a gene. Germline CDR1 is KGHSH and CDR2 is LQKENI. DNA for the CDR3: TGTGCCAGCTCATCGTCTGCGACAGGGGCGGGTCAGCCCCAGCATTTT. It translates to CASSSSATGAGQPQHF.

CDR3 loop: CASSVRGGGTEAFF. DNA of the CDR3: TGTGCCAGCAGTGTCAGGGGAGGGGGAACTGAAGCTTTCTTT. The chain joins TRBV6-1 to TRBJ1-1, with a tentative D call TRBD1 (6 bases). CDR3 length: 14 residues. Germline CDR1 is MNHNS and CDR2 is SASEGT. Trimming stripped 4 bases from V and 5 bases from J, with 14 bases between.

This clone turned up a few times. The chain uses TRBV2 and TRBJ1-2, with D hard to call. CDR3 size: 13 residues. In germline, CDR1 is SNHLY, CDR2 FYNNEI. With 0 bases removed from V and 1 base from J, the gap between germline ends came to 3 bases. The CDR3 loop reads CASSEAYNYGYTF. Written as DNA, the CDR3 is TGTGCCAGCAGTGAAGCTTATAACTATGGCTACACCTTC.

This clone was detected only once. The rearrangement joins TRBV18 to TRBJ2-7; D perhaps matches TRBD1 (6 bases). The CDR3 length is 14 residues. V lost 2 bases and J lost 3, with 11 bases in between. Germline CDR1 is KGHSH and CDR2 is LQKENI. The CDR3 region is CASSPTQGSYEQYF. In DNA form, the CDR3 reads TGTGCCAGCTCACCAACCCAGGGGAGCTACGAGCAGTACTTC.

The chain joins TRBV25-1 to TRBJ1-5; TRBD1 is a possible D gene (6 bases). CDR1 MGHDK and CDR2 SYGVNS come from the germline V gene. V lost 5 bases to trimming and J lost 7 bases, with 12 bases between them. This CDR3 spans 13 amino acids. The CDR3 DNA is TGTGCCAGCAGTACCTCAGGGGTCCAGCCCCAGCATTTT. This sequence encodes CASSTSGVQPQHF.

The rearrangement links TRBV2 to TRBJ1-1, with 11 nucleotides matching TRBD1. Germline-derived CDR1 and CDR2 are SNHLY and FYNNEI. The CDR3 runs to 13 residues. The trim removed 6 bases at V and 5 bases at J, leaving 2 bases unmatched. DNA of the CDR3: TGTGCCAGCAGCGGGACAGGGGGAACTGAAGCTTTCTTT. It codes for CASSGTGGTEAFF.

V and J are TRBV28 and TRBJ1-2, with D tentatively TRBD1 (6 bases). Trimming took 6 bases from V and 4 from J, leaving 18 bases between them. The CDR3 extends over 15 amino acids. The germline CDR1 and CDR2 sequences are MDHEN and SYDVKM. The CDR3 reads CASSVYREPSYGYTF. The CDR3 DNA sequence: TGTGCCAGCAGCGTTTACAGGGAACCATCCTATGGCTACACCTTC.

This clone has a handful of counts. J is TRBJ2-5 and V is TRBV27; D is unresolved. The ends were cut back, 6 bases at V and 0 bases at J, with 8 bases in the middle. This CDR3 comprises 13 residues. Germline V gene sequence: CDR1 MNHEY, CDR2 SMNVEV (reference sequence). The CDR3 DNA is TGTGCCAGCAGACGGGTCTACCAAGAGACCCAGTACTTC. It specifies CASRRVYQETQYF.